The source of this T cell receptor (beta chain) is a study of blood T cell repertoires in COVID-19. The germline V and J ends were trimmed by 2 bases and 5 bases, with 12 bases remaining between them. Looked up from germline, CDR1 is MNHEY and CDR2 is SVGEGT. The CDR3 has 14 amino acids. The table came from immunoSEQ multiplex PCR; TCRdb's copy has only in-frame clones and leaves some out. Of about 39,000 clones in the sample, about 89% were seen once. The chain is built from TRBV6-2 or TRBV6-3 and TRBJ2-5; no clear D. Sample: peripheral blood. The receptor comes from a man aged 50 to 59 with active or convalescent COVID-19. The CDR3 nucleotides are TGTGCCAGCAGTTACGTTGGGCCTCGGGAGACCCAGTACTTC. Protein: CASSYVGPRETQYF.